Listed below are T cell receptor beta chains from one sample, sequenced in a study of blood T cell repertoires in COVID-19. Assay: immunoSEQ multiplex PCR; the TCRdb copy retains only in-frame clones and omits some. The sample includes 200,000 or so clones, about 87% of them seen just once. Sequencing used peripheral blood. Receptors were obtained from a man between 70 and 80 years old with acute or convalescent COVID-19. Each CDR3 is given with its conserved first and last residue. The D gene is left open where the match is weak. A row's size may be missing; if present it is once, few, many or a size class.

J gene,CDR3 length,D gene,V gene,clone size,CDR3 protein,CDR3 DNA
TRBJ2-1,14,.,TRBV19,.,CASSIGGNYNEQFF,TGTGCCAGTAGTATCGGGGGAAACTACAATGAGCAGTTCTTC
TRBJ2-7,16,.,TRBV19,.,CASSRGRGLLSYEQYF,TGTGCCAGTAGTAGGGGTCGCGGGCTTCTCTCCTACGAGCAGTACTTC
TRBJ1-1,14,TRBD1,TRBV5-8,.,CASGTTGWDTEAFF,TGTGCCAGCGGAACGACAGGGTGGGACACTGAAGCTTTCTTT
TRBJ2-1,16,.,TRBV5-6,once,CASSLDAGLGSNEQFF,TGTGCCAGCAGCTTGGATGCAGGGTTGGGTTCCAATGAGCAGTTCTTC
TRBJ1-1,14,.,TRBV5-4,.,CASSLETGWTEAFF,TGTGCCAGCAGCTTGGAAACAGGGTGGACTGAAGCTTTCTTT
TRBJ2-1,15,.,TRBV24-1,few,CATSETAVSHNEQFF,TGTGCCACCAGTGAAACAGCGGTAAGTCACAATGAGCAGTTCTTC
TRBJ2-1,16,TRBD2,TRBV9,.,CASSPATSGSYNEQFF,TGTGCCAGCAGTCCGGCCACTAGCGGGAGCTACAATGAGCAGTTCTTC
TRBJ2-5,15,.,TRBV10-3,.,CAISESGAPQETQYF,TGTGCCATCAGTGAGTCAGGGGCACCCCAAGAGACCCAGTACTTC
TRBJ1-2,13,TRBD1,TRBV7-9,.,CASSRTGEYGYTF,TGTGCCAGCAGTCGGACAGGCGAGTATGGCTACACCTTC
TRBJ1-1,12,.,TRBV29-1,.,CSVGTVGTEAFF,TGCAGCGTTGGGACAGTCGGCACTGAAGCTTTCTTT
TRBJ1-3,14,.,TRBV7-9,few,CASSGSLSLATIYF,TGTGCCAGCAGCGGGAGCTTGAGTCTAGCCACCATATATTTT
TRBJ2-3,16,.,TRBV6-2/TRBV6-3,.,CASSYSIEGGTDTQYF,TGTGCCAGCAGTTACTCGATAGAAGGGGGCACAGATACGCAGTATTTT
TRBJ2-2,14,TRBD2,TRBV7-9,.,CASRAAGGPGELFF,TGTGCCAGCCGGGCAGCGGGAGGGCCCGGGGAGCTGTTTTTT
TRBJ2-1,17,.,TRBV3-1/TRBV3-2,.,CASSHWSTPSSYNEQFF,TGTGCCAGCAGCCATTGGTCTACTCCAAGCTCCTACAATGAGCAGTTCTTC
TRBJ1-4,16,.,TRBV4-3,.,CASSQAAREGWAKLFF,TGCGCCAGCAGCCAAGCAGCCAGGGAAGGGTGGGCAAAACTGTTTTTT
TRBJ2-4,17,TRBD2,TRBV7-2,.,CASSQGLAIEAKNIQYF,TGTGCCAGCAGCCAGGGACTAGCGATAGAGGCCAAAAACATTCAGTACTTC
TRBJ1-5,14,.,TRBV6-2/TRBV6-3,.,CASSYGGGGQPQHF,TGTGCCAGCAGTTACGGGGGAGGAGGGCAGCCCCAGCATTTT
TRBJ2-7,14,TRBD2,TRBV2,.,CASGLAGGPYEQYF,TGTGCCAGCGGACTAGCGGGGGGCCCCTACGAGCAGTACTTC
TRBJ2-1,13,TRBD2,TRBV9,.,CASGAGGPDEQFF,TGTGCCAGCGGAGCGGGAGGGCCTGATGAGCAGTTCTTC
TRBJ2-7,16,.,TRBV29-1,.,CSVEVRVSGAAYEQYF,TGCAGCGTTGAAGTTCGGGTTAGCGGAGCCGCCTACGAGCAGTACTTC
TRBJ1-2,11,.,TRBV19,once,CAGRAGASYTF,TGTGCCGGGCGAGCGGGGGCGAGCTACACCTTC
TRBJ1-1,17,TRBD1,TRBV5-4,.,CASSLDLSQGAADEAFF,TGTGCCAGCAGCTTGGACCTGTCACAGGGGGCGGCGGATGAAGCTTTCTTT
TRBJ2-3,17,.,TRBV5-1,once,CASTPFRRYTGSDTQYF,TGCGCCAGCACCCCTTTCCGAAGGTACACAGGTTCAGATACGCAGTATTTT
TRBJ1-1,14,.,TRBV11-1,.,CASKTTGLNTEAFF,TGTGCCAGCAAGACGACAGGCTTGAACACTGAAGCTTTCTTT
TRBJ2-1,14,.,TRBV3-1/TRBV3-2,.,CASSQVGSYNEQFF,TGTGCCAGCAGCCAAGTTGGTAGCTACAATGAGCAGTTCTTC
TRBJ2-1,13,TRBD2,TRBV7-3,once,CASSLGLAREQFF,TGTGCCAGCAGCTTGGGACTAGCGCGGGAGCAGTTCTTC
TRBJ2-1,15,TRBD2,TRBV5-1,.,CASSQTSGSYNEQFF,TGCGCCAGCAGCCAGACTAGCGGGAGTTACAATGAGCAGTTCTTC
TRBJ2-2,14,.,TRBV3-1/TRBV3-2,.,CASSPDSYTGELFF,TGTGCCAGCAGCCCGGACAGTTACACCGGGGAGCTGTTTTTT
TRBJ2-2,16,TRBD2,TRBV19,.,CASSRVTSGRTGELFF,TGTGCCAGTAGCCGGGTCACTAGCGGGAGGACCGGGGAGCTGTTTTTT
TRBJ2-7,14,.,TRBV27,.,CASSSTDRRGEQYF,TGTGCCAGCAGTTCCACGGACAGAAGAGGCGAGCAGTACTTC